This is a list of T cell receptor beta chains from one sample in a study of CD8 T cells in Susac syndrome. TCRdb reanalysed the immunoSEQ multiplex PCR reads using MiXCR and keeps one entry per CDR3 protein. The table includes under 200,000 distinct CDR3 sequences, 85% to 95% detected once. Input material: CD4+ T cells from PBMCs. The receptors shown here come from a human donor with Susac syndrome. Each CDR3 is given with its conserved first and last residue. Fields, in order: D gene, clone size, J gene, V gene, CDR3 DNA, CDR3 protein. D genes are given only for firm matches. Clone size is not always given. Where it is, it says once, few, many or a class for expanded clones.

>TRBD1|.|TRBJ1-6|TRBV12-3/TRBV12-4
TGTGCCAGCAGCAGGGGGCATGATAATTCACCCCTCCACTTT
CASSRGHDNSPLHF
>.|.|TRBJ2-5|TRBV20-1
TGCAGTGCTATCGCAGCAGAGACCCAGTACTTC
CSAIAAETQYF
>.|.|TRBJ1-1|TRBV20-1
TGCAGTGCTAGTCGTGACACTGAAGCTTTCTTT
CSASRDTEAFF
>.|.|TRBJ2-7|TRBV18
TGTGCCAGCTCACCTCAAGCTAGGCAGTACGAGCAGTACTTC
CASSPQARQYEQYF
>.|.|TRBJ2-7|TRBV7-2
TGTGCCAGCAGCTCCGAGACAGGAGGATCCTACGAGCAGTACTTC
CASSSETGGSYEQYF
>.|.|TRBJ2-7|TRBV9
TGTGCCAGCAGCGCCACCACCGAGCAGTACTTC
CASSATTEQYF
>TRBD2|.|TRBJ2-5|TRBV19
TGTGCCAGTAGTATCGGGGGGGCGTCAGGCCAAGAGACCCAGTACTTC
CASSIGGASGQETQYF
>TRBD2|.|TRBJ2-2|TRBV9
TGTGCCAGCAACCCGGGACTAGCGGTGAACGGGGAGCTGTTTTTT
CASNPGLAVNGELFF
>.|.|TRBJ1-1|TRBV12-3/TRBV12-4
TGTGCCAGCAGGGCGCAGGGTCTTGACACTGAAGCTTTCTTT
CASRAQGLDTEAFF
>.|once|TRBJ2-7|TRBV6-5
TGTGCCAGCAGTAAGGGGAGCGAGCAGTACTTC
CASSKGSEQYF
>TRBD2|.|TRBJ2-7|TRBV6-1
TGTGCCAGCAGTGCCTCAGCGGGAGGGGTCTACGAGCAGTACTTC
CASSASAGGVYEQYF
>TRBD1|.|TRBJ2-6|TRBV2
TGTGCCAGCAGCCAATGGGACAGCCCCCGCGTCCTGACTTTC
CASSQWDSPRVLTF
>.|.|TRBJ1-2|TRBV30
TGTGCCTGGAACTCCGTTCCTAACTATGGCTACACCTTC
CAWNSVPNYGYTF
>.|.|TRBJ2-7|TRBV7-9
TGTGCCAGCAGCTTAGTTCCCCGAGACAGGAAGTACTTC
CASSLVPRDRKYF
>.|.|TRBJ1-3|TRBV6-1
TGTGCCAGCATTTGGAGCTCTGGAAACACCATATATTTT
CASIWSSGNTIYF
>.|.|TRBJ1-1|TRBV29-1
TGCAGCGTCAATCCGGGCAGGAACACTGAAGCTTTCTTT
CSVNPGRNTEAFF
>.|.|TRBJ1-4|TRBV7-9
TGTGCCAGCAGCTTACAAGGGGAAAAACTGTTTTTT
CASSLQGEKLFF
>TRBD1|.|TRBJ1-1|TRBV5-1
TGCGCCAGCAGCGGCGGCGGGACAGGGGACCAAAGGACTGAAGCTTTCTTT
CASSGGGTGDQRTEAFF
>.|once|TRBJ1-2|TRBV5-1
TGCGCCAGCAGCCTGAAGAATAGTGACTATGGCTACACCTTC
CASSLKNSDYGYTF
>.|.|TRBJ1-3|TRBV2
TGTGCCAGCAACGGTGGCAGCTCTGGAAACACCATATATTTT
CASNGGSSGNTIYF
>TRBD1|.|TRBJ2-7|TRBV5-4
TGTGCCAGCAGCTTGGGGACAGGCGAGCAGTACTTC
CASSLGTGEQYF
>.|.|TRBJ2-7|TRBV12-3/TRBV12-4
TGTGCCAGCAGCCGACTAACGACCTACGAGCAGTACTTC
CASSRLTTYEQYF
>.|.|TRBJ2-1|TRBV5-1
TGCGCCAGCAGCGCCGGGTTCGGGGCAGGTGAGCAGTTCTTC
CASSAGFGAGEQFF
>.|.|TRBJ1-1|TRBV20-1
TGCAGTGCCAACAAAGACAGCTCTGAAGCTTTCTTT
CSANKDSSEAFF
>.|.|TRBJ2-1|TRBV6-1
TGTGCCAGCAGACCAACCGACCTGGGCTCCTACAATGAGCAGTTCTTC
CASRPTDLGSYNEQFF
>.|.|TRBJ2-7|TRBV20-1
TGCAGTGCTGCAAGGGGAGAGGGGCCGGTAGAGCAGTACTTC
CSAARGEGPVEQYF
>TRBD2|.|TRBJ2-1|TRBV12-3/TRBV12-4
TGTGCCAGCAGTACCGAAAGCGGGGGGCCCCATGAGCAGTTCTTC
CASSTESGGPHEQFF
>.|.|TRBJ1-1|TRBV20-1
TGCAGTGCTAGAGATTTCCAGGTCGGGAACACTGAAGCTTTCTTT
CSARDFQVGNTEAFF
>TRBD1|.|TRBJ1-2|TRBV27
TGTGCCAGCAGCCCGACAGGGAATAACTATGGCTACACCTTC
CASSPTGNNYGYTF
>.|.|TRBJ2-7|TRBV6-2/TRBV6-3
TGTGCCAGCAGCCAACCAGGCGGGGAAACCTACGAGCAGTACTTC
CASSQPGGETYEQYF
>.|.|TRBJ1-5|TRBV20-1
TGCAGTGCCCGGAGGGATAGCAATCAGCCCCAGCATTTT
CSARRDSNQPQHF
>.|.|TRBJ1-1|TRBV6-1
TGTGCCAGCAGTGGGTTACAGGGTCGCACTGAAGCTTTCTTT
CASSGLQGRTEAFF
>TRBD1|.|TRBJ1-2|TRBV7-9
TGTGCCAGCAGCTTAGTGGCGCAGGGGGAAGGCTACACCTTC
CASSLVAQGEGYTF
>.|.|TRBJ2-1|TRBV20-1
TGCAGTGCGGCTGGCAATGAGCAGTTCTTC
CSAAGNEQFF
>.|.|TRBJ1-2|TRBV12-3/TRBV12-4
TGTGGGGAGCAGTTCCACAGGGAGGGCTATGGCTACACCTTC
CGEQFHREGYGYTF
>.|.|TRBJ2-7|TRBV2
TGTGCCAGCATCACCTCCGCCGGCAGCTACGAGCAGTACTTC
CASITSAGSYEQYF
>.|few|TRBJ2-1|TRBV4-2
TGTGCCAGCAACAACCGCGGTGAGACAGTTAATGAGCAGTTCTTC
CASNNRGETVNEQFF
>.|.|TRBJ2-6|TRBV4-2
TGTGCCAGCAGCCAAGATGTAGGAGAATACTCTGGGGCCAACGTCCTGACTTTC
CASSQDVGEYSGANVLTF
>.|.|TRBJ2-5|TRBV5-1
TGCGCCAGCAGCTTGGAAGGAGAAGAGACCCAGTACTTC
CASSLEGEETQYF
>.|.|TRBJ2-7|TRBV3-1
TGTGCCAGCAGCCACGGCTGGACGGGGCAGTACTTC
CASSHGWTGQYF
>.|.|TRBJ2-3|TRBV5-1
TGCGCCATCAGCCCAAAGGGCAGCGGCACAGATACGCAGTATTTT
CAISPKGSGTDTQYF
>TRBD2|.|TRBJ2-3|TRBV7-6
TGTGCCAGCAGTCCAAGCGGGGGCACCACAGATACGCAGTATTTT
CASSPSGGTTDTQYF
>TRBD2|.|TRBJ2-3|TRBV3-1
TGTGCCAGCGGACTAGCGGGCGTTCCAGATACGCAGTATTTT
CASGLAGVPDTQYF
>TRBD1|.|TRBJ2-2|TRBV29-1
TGCAGCGTCCGACAGGGATGGGACACCGGGGAGCTGTTTTTT
CSVRQGWDTGELFF
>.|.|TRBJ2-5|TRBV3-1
TGTGCCAGCAGCCAAGATCTCAGGGCTGAGACCCAGTACTTC
CASSQDLRAETQYF